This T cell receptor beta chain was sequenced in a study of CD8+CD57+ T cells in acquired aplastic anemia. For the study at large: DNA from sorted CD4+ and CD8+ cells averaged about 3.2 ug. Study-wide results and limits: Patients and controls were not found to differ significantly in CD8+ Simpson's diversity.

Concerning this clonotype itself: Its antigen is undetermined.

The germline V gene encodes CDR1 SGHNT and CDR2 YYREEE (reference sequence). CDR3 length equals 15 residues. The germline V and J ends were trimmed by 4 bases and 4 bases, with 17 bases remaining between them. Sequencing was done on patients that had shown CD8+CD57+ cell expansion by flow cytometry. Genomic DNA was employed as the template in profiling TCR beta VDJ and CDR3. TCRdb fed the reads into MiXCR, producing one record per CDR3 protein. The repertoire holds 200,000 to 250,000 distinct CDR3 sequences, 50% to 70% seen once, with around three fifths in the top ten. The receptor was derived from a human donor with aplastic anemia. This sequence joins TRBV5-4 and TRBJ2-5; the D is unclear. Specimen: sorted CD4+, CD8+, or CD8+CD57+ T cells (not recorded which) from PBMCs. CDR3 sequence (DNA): TGTGCCAGCAGCCCAATGTGGCGGCGAGGAGAGACCCAGTACTTC. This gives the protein CASSPMWRRGETQYF.